These T cell receptor beta chains were read from a single sample in a study of cytomegalovirus exposure and HLA in healthy donors. Generated by immunoSEQ multiplex PCR, the TCRdb table keeps only in-frame clones and is missing some. The sample carries roughly 290,000 clones, about 87% recorded once. Sequencing was performed on PBMCs. The receptors shown here come from a woman aged 18-29 years in good health and CMV-seronegative. Both conserved end residues are part of each CDR3. Each record gives: J gene, clone size, V gene, D gene, CDR3 DNA, CDR3 protein. A D gene is named only where the DNA matches it firmly. Size values are once, few and many counts, or a class for expanded clones, and some rows have none.

TRBJ2-7	-	TRBV27	-	TGTGCCAGCAGTTCCAAACAGGTGTACGAGCAGTACTTC	CASSSKQVYEQYF
TRBJ1-4	-	TRBV9	-	TGTGCCAGCAGCGCCCTCCCAGCAACTAATGAAAAACTGTTTTTT	CASSALPATNEKLFF
TRBJ2-1	-	TRBV5-1	-	TGCGCCAGCAGCGAGGGATGGTCTAGCGTGAACAATGAGCAGTTCTTC	CASSEGWSSVNNEQFF
TRBJ2-2	-	TRBV7-9	-	TGTGCCAGCAGCTTATTAGTCCCAAGGGAGCTGTTTTTT	CASSLLVPRELFF
TRBJ1-3	-	TRBV7-3	-	TGTGCCAGCAGCACCGGGACAGGAAACACCATATATTTT	CASSTGTGNTIYF
TRBJ1-6	-	TRBV5-6	TRBD1	TGTGCCAGCAGCTTGGGACAGGGCCGTAGCTCCTATAATTCACCCCTCCACTTT	CASSLGQGRSSYNSPLHF
TRBJ2-1	-	TRBV2	TRBD2	TGTGCCAGCAGTGAAGTGATTAGCGGGGACGAGCAGTTCTTC	CASSEVISGDEQFF
TRBJ2-3	-	TRBV5-4	TRBD2	TGTGCCAGCAGCCGCACTAGCGGGGCCCGCACAGATACGCAGTATTTT	CASSRTSGARTDTQYF
TRBJ1-3	-	TRBV10-3	TRBD1	TGTGCCTCCAGGGAGACAGGGGCTGGAAACACCATATATTTT	CASRETGAGNTIYF
TRBJ2-7	-	TRBV6-6	TRBD2	TGTGCCAGCAGTCGGGGGGGGTCTCCCCCTTACGAGCAGTACTTC	CASSRGGSPPYEQYF
TRBJ1-5	-	TRBV2	-	TGTGCCAGCAGTGCTCAGGGGAGCAATCAGCCCCAGCATTTT	CASSAQGSNQPQHF
TRBJ2-7	-	TRBV11-2	TRBD1	TGTGCCAGCAGCTTAGTGACAGGGGAGGACGAGCAGTACTTC	CASSLVTGEDEQYF
TRBJ1-6	-	TRBV6-1	-	TGTGCCAGCAGCCCCGTTGGGGGCTTTGATTCACCCCTCCACTTT	CASSPVGGFDSPLHF
TRBJ1-2	-	TRBV7-3	TRBD1	TGTGCCAGCAGCTTAACCCCAGGGGGCTATGGCTACACCTTC	CASSLTPGGYGYTF
TRBJ2-5	once	TRBV6-1	-	TGTGCCAGCAGTGAAGTTCAGTGGAGGAGGGAGACCCAGTACTTC	CASSEVQWRRETQYF
TRBJ1-2	-	TRBV29-1	-	TGCAGCGTTGAAGGCAGGGTTAACTATGGCTACACCTTC	CSVEGRVNYGYTF
TRBJ2-3	-	TRBV5-1	TRBD1	TGCGCCAGCAGCCGTGACAGGGCAAACACAGATACGCAGTATTTT	CASSRDRANTDTQYF
TRBJ1-2	few	TRBV27	TRBD1	TGTGCCAGCAGTCTCACCGCCGACAGGGGGCCCTCCACTAACTATGGCTACACCTTC	CASSLTADRGPSTNYGYTF
TRBJ2-5	-	TRBV5-6	TRBD1	TGTGCCAGCAGCTTGGCCGGGCAGGGGGAAGAGACCCAGTACTTC	CASSLAGQGEETQYF
TRBJ1-2	-	TRBV7-9	TRBD1	TGTGCCAGCAGCTTAGTGGCCAGGGGGCGCAGCTATGGCTACACCTTC	CASSLVARGRSYGYTF
TRBJ2-2	-	TRBV6-1	TRBD2	TGTGCCAGCACTGGACTAGCGGGGACAACCGGGGAGCTGTTTTTT	CASTGLAGTTGELFF
TRBJ2-7	-	TRBV6-1	TRBD2	TGTGCCAGCAGTGAGGGACTAGCGGTGTCTCTCCGCGAGCAGTACTTC	CASSEGLAVSLREQYF
TRBJ2-2	-	TRBV5-1	TRBD2	TGCGCCAGCAGCCCTACTAGCGGGGAGACCGGGGAGCTGTTTTTT	CASSPTSGETGELFF
TRBJ1-1	-	TRBV6-5	TRBD1	TGTGCCAGCAGTTACGATCTTTGGGGACAGGGGTTTGAAGCTTTCTTT	CASSYDLWGQGFEAFF
TRBJ2-1	-	TRBV7-8	-	TGTGCCAGCAGCTCCCGGGGAAGACCCGTCTACAATGAGCAGTTCTTC	CASSSRGRPVYNEQFF
TRBJ1-6	-	TRBV18	TRBD1	TGTGCCAGCTCACCAGACAGGGGGCATCGTTCACCCCTCCACTTT	CASSPDRGHRSPLHF
TRBJ1-1	-	TRBV29-1	-	TGCAGCGTTCAACCCCGGGAGGACACTGAAGCTTTCTTT	CSVQPREDTEAFF
TRBJ2-2	-	TRBV27	TRBD1	TGTGCCAGCAGTTTGCTAAAGACAGGGACAACCGGGGAGCTGTTTTTT	CASSLLKTGTTGELFF
TRBJ2-7	once	TRBV18	-	TGTGCCAGCTCACTATACGGGGACTCCTACGAGCAGTACTTC	CASSLYGDSYEQYF
TRBJ2-7	-	TRBV5-4	TRBD2	TGTGCCAGCAGCTTGGGGCAGCGGGGGCCCGTCTCCTACGAGCAGTACTTC	CASSLGQRGPVSYEQYF
TRBJ1-1	few	TRBV19	-	TGTGCCAGTAGTATAGGTGGGGGGGCCCTTGACACTGAAGCTTTCTTT	CASSIGGGALDTEAFF
TRBJ1-4	-	TRBV2	-	TGTGCCAGCAGTGAGGTCTGGGGGGTTGGGGAAAAACTGTTTTTT	CASSEVWGVGEKLFF
TRBJ1-2	-	TRBV28	TRBD1	TGTGCCATACGGGACAGTGATGGCTACACCTTC	CAIRDSDGYTF
TRBJ1-3	-	TRBV7-2	-	TGTGCCAGCAGCTTAGGCGGTATGGGCACCATATATTTT	CASSLGGMGTIYF
TRBJ1-2	-	TRBV7-3	TRBD1	TGTGCCAGCAGCGGCGGGACAGGGGCTGGCTACACCTTC	CASSGGTGAGYTF
TRBJ2-5	-	TRBV5-1	TRBD1	TGCGCCAGCAGATTTACGGGACAGGGGTTGGAGACCCAGTACTTC	CASRFTGQGLETQYF
TRBJ2-5	-	TRBV19	TRBD2	TGTGCCAGTAGTTGGGCGGGGGTGGAGACCCAGTACTTC	CASSWAGVETQYF
TRBJ2-1	once	TRBV20-1	-	TGCAGTGCTTCGTACAATGAGCAGTTCTTC	CSASYNEQFF
TRBJ2-5	-	TRBV9	-	TGTGCCAGCCCCGAGAACCCCCTGCTGGGGGCGCGGGAAGAGACCCAGTACTTC	CASPENPLLGAREETQYF
TRBJ2-5	-	TRBV21-1	-	TGTGCCAGCACCAGGGACAGGGCCCTCGTGGAGACCCAGTACTTC	CASTRDRALVETQYF
TRBJ2-7	once	TRBV7-9	TRBD1	TGTGCCAGCAGATTTAGGACAGGGGGCTTCTTCGACGAGCAGTACTTC	CASRFRTGGFFDEQYF
TRBJ1-1	-	TRBV6-5	-	TGTGCCAGCAGTTACTCGAAGGGGTACACTGAAGCTTTCTTT	CASSYSKGYTEAFF
TRBJ2-2	-	TRBV9	TRBD1	TGTGCCAGCAGCGTAACCGGGACAGGGGCCACCGGGGAGCTGTTTTTT	CASSVTGTGATGELFF